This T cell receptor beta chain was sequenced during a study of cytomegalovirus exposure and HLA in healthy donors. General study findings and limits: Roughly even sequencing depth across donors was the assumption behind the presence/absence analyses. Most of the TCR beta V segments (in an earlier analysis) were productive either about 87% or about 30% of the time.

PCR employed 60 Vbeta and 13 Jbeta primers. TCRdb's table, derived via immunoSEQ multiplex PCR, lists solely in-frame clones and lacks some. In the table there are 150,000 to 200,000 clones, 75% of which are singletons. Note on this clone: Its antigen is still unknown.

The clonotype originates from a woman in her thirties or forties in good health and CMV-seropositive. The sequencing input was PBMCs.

In nucleotides, the CDR3 is TGTGCCAGCAGCCTACAGGGGTCCCACGAGCAGTACTTC. Protein product: CASSLQGSHEQYF. The chain recombines TRBV11-3 with TRBJ2-7, with 7 bases identical to TRBD1. The CDR3 has 13 residues. The germline V gene encodes CDR1 SGHNT and CDR2 YENEEA. Unmatched junction bases numbered 6, after V lost 5 bases and J lost 5 bases.